This paragraph covers one T cell receptor beta chain sequence. Its antigen is undetermined. This sample was taken from a study of cytomegalovirus exposure and HLA in healthy donors. Broader study findings: TCR association rates varied by HLA locus in a later analysis, with DRB1 highest and HLA-C lowest.

This PCR relied on a set of 60 Vbeta primers and 13 Jbeta primers. Repertoires were generated with immunoSEQ multiplex PCR, while TCRdb's copy carries only in-frame clones and drops some. This table has under 200,000 clones, around 79% appearing once. This CDR3 is built from 13 residues. CDR1 MDHEN and CDR2 SYDVKM come from the germline V gene. Trimming cost V 7 bases and J 6 bases, with 12 bases left between them. The TCR comes from a female donor in good health and CMV-seronegative. This chain joins TRBV28 and TRBJ2-2; D perhaps matches TRBD1 (5 bases). Sequencing used PBMCs. For the CDR3, the DNA is TGTGCCAGCACGCCTCACAGGCCCGGGGAGCTGTTTTTT. The encoded protein is CASTPHRPGELFF.